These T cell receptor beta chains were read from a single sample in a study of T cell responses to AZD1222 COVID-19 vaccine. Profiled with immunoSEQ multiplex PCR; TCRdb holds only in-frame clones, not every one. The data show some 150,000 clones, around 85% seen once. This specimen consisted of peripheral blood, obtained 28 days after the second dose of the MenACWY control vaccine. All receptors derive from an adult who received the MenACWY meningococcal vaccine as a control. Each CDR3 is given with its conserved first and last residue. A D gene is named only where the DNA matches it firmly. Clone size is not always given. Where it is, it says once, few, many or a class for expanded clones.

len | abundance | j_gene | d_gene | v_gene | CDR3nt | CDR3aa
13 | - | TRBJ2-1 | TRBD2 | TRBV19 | TGTGCCAGTAGCCTCGTAGCGGGAGGCGAGCAGTTCTTC | CASSLVAGGEQFF
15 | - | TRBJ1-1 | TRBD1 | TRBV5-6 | TGTGCCAGCAGCTTATTTCAGGGGGGAAACACTGAAGCTTTCTTT | CASSLFQGGNTEAFF
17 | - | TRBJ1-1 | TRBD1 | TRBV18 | TGTGCCAGCTCACCGGACAGGGGGCTCTCCGTCGACACTGAAGCTTTCTTT | CASSPDRGLSVDTEAFF
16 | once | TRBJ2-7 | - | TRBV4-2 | TGTGCCAGCAGCCTCTTAAGCGGGCAAAACTCCTACGAGCAGTACTTC | CASSLLSGQNSYEQYF
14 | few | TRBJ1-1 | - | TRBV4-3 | TGCGCCAGCAGCCAAGATGAATTAACCCTGAGAGCTTTCTTT | CASSQDELTLRAFF
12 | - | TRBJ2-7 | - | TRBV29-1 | TGCAGCGTCGGAGGGGGAACCTACGAGCAGTACTTC | CSVGGGTYEQYF
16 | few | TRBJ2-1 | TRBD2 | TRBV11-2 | TGTGCCAGCAGCTTGTATGGGACTAGCGGACGCAATGAGCAGTTCTTC | CASSLYGTSGRNEQFF
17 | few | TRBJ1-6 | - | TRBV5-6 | TGTGCCAGCAGCCCGGGGGACGGCCAACCCTATAATTCACCCCTCCACTTT | CASSPGDGQPYNSPLHF
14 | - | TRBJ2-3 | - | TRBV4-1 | TGCGCCAGCAGCCAAGTGGACTCCCCAGATACGCAGTATTTT | CASSQVDSPDTQYF
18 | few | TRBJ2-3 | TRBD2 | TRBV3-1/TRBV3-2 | TGTGCCAGCAGCCAAACTCCCCGGCTAGCGGGGGGCGCAGATACGCAGTATTTT | CASSQTPRLAGGADTQYF
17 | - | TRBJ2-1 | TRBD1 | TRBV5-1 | TGCGCCAGCAGCCGTGACAGGGGCCCTAGCTCCTACAATGAGCAGTTCTTC | CASSRDRGPSSYNEQFF
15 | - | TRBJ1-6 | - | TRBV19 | TGTGCCAGTCGGTTAACAGGGTCCTATAATTCACCCCTCCACTTT | CASRLTGSYNSPLHF
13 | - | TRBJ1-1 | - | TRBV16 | TGTGCCAGCAGCCAAGATCTGAACACTGAAGCTTTCTTT | CASSQDLNTEAFF
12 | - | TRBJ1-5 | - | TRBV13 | TGTGCCAGCAGCTATAGCAATCAGCCCCAGCATTTT | CASSYSNQPQHF
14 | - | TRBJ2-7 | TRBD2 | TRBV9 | TGTGCCAGCAGCGCTACCGGGACTAGCTACGAGCAGTACTTC | CASSATGTSYEQYF
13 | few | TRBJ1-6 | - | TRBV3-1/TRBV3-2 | TGTGCCAGCAGCCCGCTTCAGGATTCACCCCTCCACTTT | CASSPLQDSPLHF
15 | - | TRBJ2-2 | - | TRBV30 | TGTGCCTACCGAGAAGGGTCCGGGGGAACCGGGGAGCTGTTTTTT | CAYREGSGGTGELFF
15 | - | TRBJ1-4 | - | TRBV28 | TGTGCCAGCATTCCCGAACGACAGGCTAATGAAAAACTGTTTTTT | CASIPERQANEKLFF
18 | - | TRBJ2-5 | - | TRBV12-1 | TGTGCCAGCAGCTTTGACGGATCGCGGCGGCTAGCGTCATGGACCCAGTACTTC | CASSFDGSRRLASWTQYF
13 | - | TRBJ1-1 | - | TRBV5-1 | TGCGCCAGCAGCCGGGACATCAACACTGAAGCTTTCTTT | CASSRDINTEAFF
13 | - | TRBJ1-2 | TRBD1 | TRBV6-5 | TGTGCCAGCGGACAGGGGGATGGCTATGGCTACACCTTC | CASGQGDGYGYTF
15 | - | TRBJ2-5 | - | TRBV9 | TGTGCCAGCAGCGTAGTTCTGGGGGCAGATGAGACCCAGTACTTC | CASSVVLGADETQYF
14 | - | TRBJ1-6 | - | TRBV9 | TGTGCCAGCAGCGTAGCGGGGGTAGTGTCACCCCTCCACTTT | CASSVAGVVSPLHF
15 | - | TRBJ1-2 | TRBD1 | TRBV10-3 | TGTGCCATCAGTGCAGCAGGGGGCGACGACTATGGCTACACCTTC | CAISAAGGDDYGYTF
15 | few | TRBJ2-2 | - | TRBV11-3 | TGTGCCAGCAGCCCCGGGGGTAGGAACACCGGGGAGCTGTTTTTT | CASSPGGRNTGELFF
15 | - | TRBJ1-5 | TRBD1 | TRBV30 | TGTGCCTGGAGCGCAACAGGGGTGCCCAATCAGCCCCAGCATTTT | CAWSATGVPNQPQHF
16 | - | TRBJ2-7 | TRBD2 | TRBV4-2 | TGTGCCAGCAGCCAAGACCCAGCGGGAGGCATATACGAGCAGTACTTC | CASSQDPAGGIYEQYF
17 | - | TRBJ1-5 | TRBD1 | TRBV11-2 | TGTGCCAGCAGCTCCGGGTGGACAGGGGGCAGCAATCAGCCCCAGCATTTT | CASSSGWTGGSNQPQHF
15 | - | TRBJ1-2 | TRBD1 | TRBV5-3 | TGTGCCGAAACACTACTAGGGGGACAGCTATATGGCTACACCTTC | CAETLLGGQLYGYTF